This T cell receptor beta chain was recovered during a study of cytomegalovirus exposure and HLA in healthy donors. On this clone itself: Its antigen is unknown.

PCR primers comprised 60 Vbeta and 13 Jbeta primers. Source study methods: In a later analysis, some 10 million of some 80 million unique beta chains occurred in at least two donors. Libraries were prepared by immunoSEQ multiplex PCR; TCRdb keeps only in-frame clonotypes and omits some of them. From that table come the V and J calls and clone size; the DNA was used to work out D and trimming. The sample's table shows some 120,000 clones. Germline CDR1 and CDR2: SNHLY and FYNNEI. The CDR3 covers 14 residues. V lost 5 bases to trimming and J lost 2 bases, with 10 bases between them. General study points: Across HLA loci, a later analysis found differing TCR association rates, with DRB1 most and HLA-C fewest. In vitro testing confirmed a few CMV-associated chains as specific for CMV antigens. Later on, an analysis tied under 20,000 TCR beta sequences to HLA alleles at 0.05 false discovery rate.

Material for sequencing was PBMCs. This TCR came from a man under 40 in good health and CMV-seronegative. The chain carries TRBV2 and TRBJ1-3; D remains ambiguous. The CDR3 DNA sequence: TGTGCCAGCAGTCCCCCTCCGGCTGGAAACACCATATATTTT. It specifies CASSPPPAGNTIYF.